These 14 T cell receptor beta chains originate from one sample sequenced in a study of human T cells and chemical hapten exposure. As to time point: healthy volunteer bleed at 6 weeks. Unfractionated whole blood served as the source for total RNA extraction. TCRdb analysed the RACE reads with MiXCR anew, one entry per CDR3 protein. Of some 65,000 distinct CDR3 sequences in the sample, approximately 6.1% were seen once. What was sequenced was whole blood. These receptor sequences come from a female donor in good health. Some clones in this sample may be carry-over from other donors' samples.

This clonotype has a count of ten or more. The genes are TRBV4-3 and TRBJ2-3, with 8 bases that match TRBD2. This CDR3 contains 15 residues. Germline loops: CDR1 LGHNA, CDR2 YSLEER. V lost 8 bases and J lost 4; bases outside the gene matches: 11. CDR3 amino acids: CASQPGLASADTQYF. The CDR3, as DNA: TGCGCCAGCCAACCCGGACTAGCAAGCGCAGATACGCAGTATTTT.

This clonotype is labeled medium-sized. The chain couples TRBV6-4 to TRBJ2-3; TRBD1 is a possible D gene (6 bases). The CDR3 has 15 residues. Trimming shortened V by 0 bases and J by 1 base, and 8 bases separated the two germline ends. CDR1 MRHNA and CDR2 SNTAGT come from the germline V gene. The CDR3 loop reads CASSDSPGGTDTQYF. In nucleotides, the CDR3 is TGTGCCAGCAGTGACTCCCCAGGGGGCACAGATACGCAGTATTTT.

This clonotype was detected only a few times. The chain is built from TRBV28 and TRBJ1-1; D gene uncertain. CDR1 MDHEN and CDR2 SYDVKM come from the germline V gene. The length of the CDR3 is 13 residues. V was trimmed by 5 bases and J by 7 bases, leaving 14 bases between them. CDR3 loop: CASSLQSEDEAFF. In nucleotides, the CDR3 is TGTGCCAGCAGTCTGCAGTCTGAGGATGAAGCTTTCTTT. The full variable domain, completed using reference TRBV28 and TRBJ1-1, is DVKVTQSSRYLVKRTGEKVFLECVQDMDHENMFWYRQDPGLGLRLIYFSYDVKMKEKGDIPEGYSVSREKKERFSLILESASTNQTSMYLCASSLQSEDEAFFGQGTRLTVV.

This clonotype was observed many times. The chain couples TRBV20-1 to TRBJ2-1, with 8 bases identical to TRBD2. Germline V gene data show CDR1 as DFQATT and CDR2 as SNEGSKA (reference sequence). Trimming cost V 2 bases and J 10 bases; bases outside gene matches: 4. CDR3 length equals 12 residues. The CDR3 is CSARRTSPEQFF. The DNA for the CDR3 is TGCAGTGCTAGAAGGACTAGCCCAGAGCAGTTCTTC.

The chain carries TRBV4-1 and TRBJ2-3; D gene uncertain. The germline V gene has CDR1 MGHRA and CDR2 YSYEKL. V gave up 2 bases and J gave up 0 bases, with 12 bases separating them. This CDR3 is 16 amino acids long. The CDR3 loop is CASSQQPTSSTDTQYF. The CDR3 bases are TGCGCCAGCAGCCAACAACCCACCTCTAGCACAGATACGCAGTATTTT.

The rearrangement joins TRBV7-9 to TRBJ2-3; D is possibly TRBD1 or TRBD2 (5 bases each). Germline CDR1 and CDR2: SEHNR and FQNEAQ (reference sequence). The CDR3 has 14 amino acids. Trimming pared 5 bases from V and 2 bases from J, leaving 11 bases between. The CDR3 sequence: CASSPNGATDTQYF. DNA for the CDR3: TGTGCCAGCAGCCCGAACGGGGCCACAGATACGCAGTATTTT.

This sequence joins TRBV28 and TRBJ1-1, with D unresolved. The ends were cut back, 5 bases at V and 1 base at J, with 8 bases in the middle. This CDR3 contains 13 residues. Germline CDR1 and CDR2: MDHEN and SYDVKM. The CDR3 region is CASSNPANTEAFF. The DNA for the CDR3 is TGTGCCAGCAGTAACCCCGCGAACACTGAAGCTTTCTTT.

This clonotype was counted many times. The chain joins TRBV14 to TRBJ2-3, with 7 bases that match TRBD2. CDR1 is SGHDN, CDR2 FVKESK, per germline. J gave up 2 bases and V 1 base, and 6 bases lay outside the gene matches. This CDR3 region has 16 residues. The CDR3 reads CASSQGLAELTDTQYF. The CDR3 region has the DNA TGTGCCAGCAGCCAAGGTCTAGCGGAACTCACAGATACGCAGTATTTT.

A remark on this clonotype: One base away lies a much larger clone, so this may be a sequencing read error. The J gene is TRBJ1-1, the V gene TRBV7-9, with 9 bases aligning to TRBD1. V dropped 8 bases and J dropped 3; count of bases not matched to a gene: 7. The CDR3 is made up of 14 amino acids. The germline CDR1 and CDR2 sequences are SEHNR and FQNEAQ (reference sequence). The CDR3 nucleotides read TGTGCCAGCGGCGGGGACAGGGTAGACACTGAAGCTTTCTTT. Its protein product is CASGGDRVDTEAFF.

The sample holds many counts of this clonotype. The J gene is TRBJ2-5, the V gene TRBV9, with 9 bases lining up with TRBD1. The CDR3 consists of 14 residues. Germline trimming cut 0 bases from V and 5 bases from J; bases unmatched to any gene: 2. Germline V gene sequence: CDR1 SGDLS, CDR2 YYNGEE. The CDR3 DNA sequence: TGTGCCAGCAGCGTAGACAGGGGGCGGGAGACCCAGTACTTC. Protein product: CASSVDRGRETQYF.

This chain connects TRBV7-9 to TRBJ2-7; 8 positions agree with TRBD1. CDR3 length equals 12 residues. V shed 4 bases, J shed 11 bases, and the junction held 7 bases outside the gene matches. Germline values: CDR1 SEHNR, CDR2 FQNEAQ (reference sequence). In DNA form, the CDR3 reads TGTGCCAGCAGCTCCCCGGGACAGGTCAAGTACTTC. This codes for CASSSPGQVKYF.

This chain uses TRBV5-1 with TRBJ1-5; D is ambiguous. Germline CDR1 is SGHRS and CDR2 is YFSETQ. CDR3 length: 14 amino acids. V was clipped by 0 bases and J by 3 bases, with 7 bases between them. In nucleotides, the CDR3 is TGCGCCAGCAGCTTGGAGGGTTCCAATCAGCCCCAGCATTTT. The encoded protein is CASSLEGSNQPQHF.

This clonotype was picked up a small number of times. This chain uses TRBV2 with TRBJ1-1; TRBD1 might be the D (6 bases). Germline CDR1 SNHLY, CDR2 FYNNEI. V was trimmed by 3 bases and J by 5 bases, leaving 10 bases between them. The CDR3 length is 13 residues. The CDR3 spells CASSEQGRTEAFF. The CDR3, as DNA: TGTGCCAGCAGTGAGCAGGGGAGGACTGAAGCTTTCTTT.

This clonotype was observed a few times. The chain is built from TRBV12-3 or TRBV12-4 and TRBJ2-3; 10 bases agree with TRBD2. After removal of 5 bases from V and 6 bases from J, the junction contained 8 bases not matched to a gene. The CDR3 has 15 residues. This CDR3 is CASSLGSGRGDTQYF. Here the CDR3 DNA reads TGTGCCAGCAGTCTCGGAAGCGGGAGGGGGGATACGCAGTATTTT.